Below, 27 T cell receptor beta chains from the same sample are listed, as sequenced in a study of Graves' ophthalmopathy and Graves' hyperthyroidism. As the template, RNA transcripts were used to amplify TCR beta CDR3 regions. HTBI-primed first-round RT-PCR preceded second-round multiplex PCR. TCRdb re-analysed the multiplex PCR reads in MiXCR, keeping a single row per CDR3 protein. The sample carries some 240,000 distinct CDR3 sequences, around 45% recorded once. The specimen sequenced was peripheral blood. The source is an adult man with Graves' ophthalmopathy.

This clonotype was recorded a few times. The V and J genes are TRBV12-3 or TRBV12-4 and TRBJ1-5; D gene ambiguous. With 3 bases removed from V and 7 bases from J, the gap between germline ends came to 10 bases. The CDR3 contains 13 residues. CDR3 DNA sequence: TGTGCCAGCAGTTTCGGGTTTGGGCAGCCCCAGCATTTT. Amino acid sequence: CASSFGFGQPQHF.

In this sample, this clonotype turned up many times. The CDR3 reads CASSALNTGELFF. CDR3 sequence (DNA): TGCGCCAGCAGTGCCCTCAACACCGGGGAGCTGTTTTTT. The genes are TRBV10-2 and TRBJ2-2; D call uncertain. V was pared by 4 bases and J by 2 bases, with 5 bases between. This CDR3 contains 13 residues. Per the germline V gene, CDR1 is WSHSY and CDR2 is SAAADI.

This clonotype has just a few counts. The chain has TRBV5-8 and TRBJ2-5; the D is unclear. This CDR3 has 13 residues. Germline CDR1 SGHTS, CDR2 YDEGEE. Trimming took 5 bases from V and 5 from J, leaving 13 bases between them. The CDR3 protein is CASSLQGWETQYF. In DNA form, the CDR3 reads TGTGCCAGCAGTCTGCAAGGGTGGGAGACCCAGTACTTC.

The J gene is TRBJ1-4, the V gene TRBV20-1; D ambiguous. The ends were cut back, 1 base at V and 6 bases at J, with 15 bases in the middle. The CDR3 is 15 residues long. The germline V gene encodes CDR1 DFQATT and CDR2 SNEGSKA (reference sequence). This CDR3 reads CSARVVPTGDEKLFF. CDR3 in DNA: TGCAGTGCTAGAGTAGTCCCCACGGGCGATGAAAAACTGTTTTTT.

The chain is built from TRBV18 and TRBJ2-7; the D gene is possibly TRBD2 (5 bases). This CDR3 is 13 amino acids long. CDR1 and CDR2 (germline): KGHSH, LQKENI. V lost 1 base and J 7 bases, leaving 11 bases between the germline ends. For the CDR3, the DNA is TGTGCCAGCTCACCACAACAAGGAGGAGAGCAGTACTTC. It translates to CASSPQQGGEQYF.

This clonotype was detected ten times or more. The chain uses TRBV2 and TRBJ1-1, with D maybe TRBD1 (5 bases). The ends were cut back, 7 bases at V and 3 bases at J, with 18 bases in the middle. The CDR3 is 15 amino acids. The germline CDR1 and CDR2 sequences are SNHLY and FYNNEI. CDR3 nucleotides: TGTGCCAGCAATCGGGGCATGGGGTCGGACACTGAAGCTTTCTTT. It is translated as CASNRGMGSDTEAFF.

The chain employs TRBV6-5 and TRBJ1-5; weak D call: TRBD1 (6 bases). The V end lost 7 bases, the J end lost 7 bases, and 14 bases lay between the germline ends. Germline CDR1 reads MNHEY; CDR2 reads SVGAGI. The CDR3 sequence is 13 residues long. CDR3 DNA: TGTGCCAGCACTTTGGGGGCGGGGCAGCCCCAGCATTTT. As protein: CASTLGAGQPQHF.

The genes are TRBV6-4 and TRBJ1-5; D is perhaps TRBD1 (6 bases). CDR1 MRHNA and CDR2 SNTAGT come from the germline V gene. V shed 7 bases and J shed 3 bases, with 25 bases lying between them. The CDR3 loop spans 18 amino acids. CDR3 residues: CASIGKIGRGGYNQPQHF. The CDR3 bases are TGTGCCAGCATTGGAAAGATCGGTAGGGGGGGTTACAATCAGCCCCAGCATTTT.

J is TRBJ2-3 and V is TRBV7-2; TRBD2 aligns across 9 bases. Germline-derived CDR1 and CDR2 are SGHTA and FQGNSA. V trimming: 4 bases; J trimming: 1 base; junction bases outside the gene matches: 15. The CDR3 extends over 19 amino acids. The CDR3 DNA reads as TGTGCCAGCAGCTCATACCTCGACGTTAGCGGGAGTCGCACAGATACGCAGTATTTT. Translating gives CASSSYLDVSGSRTDTQYF.

The chain has TRBV20-1 and TRBJ1-3; D might be TRBD1 (6 bases). This CDR3 contains 16 residues. CDR1 and CDR2 from the germline V gene are DFQATT and SNEGSKA (reference sequence). Between the trimmed V and J ends, which lost 0 bases and 2 bases, there was a span of 14 bases. In DNA form, the CDR3 reads TGCAGTGCTAGAGATATGAGGGGGTTAACTGGAAACACCATATATTTT. Its protein product is CSARDMRGLTGNTIYF.

This clonotype was found many times. This chain uses TRBV5-1 with TRBJ2-7; no clear D. CDR1 is SGHRS and CDR2 is YFSETQ in the germline V gene. The CDR3 contains 13 residues. Trimming removed 0 bases from V and 6 bases from J, with 10 bases in between. CDR3 in DNA: TGCGCCAGCAGCTTGGGCGGACGGACCGAGCAGTACTTC. Its protein product is CASSLGGRTEQYF.

The rearrangement links TRBV7-9 to TRBJ1-2, with 9 nucleotides matching TRBD1. The CDR3 sequence is 15 residues long. Germline CDR1 and CDR2: SEHNR and FQNEAQ (reference sequence). After removal of 4 bases from V and 7 bases from J, the junction contained 10 bases not matched to a gene. Here the CDR3 DNA reads TGTGCCAGCAGCTGGGGACAGGGTGAGGGTAGTGGCTACACCTTC. Its protein is CASSWGQGEGSGYTF.

The sample holds a few counts of this clonotype. The CDR3 is CASSFGRSGGYTF. CDR3 sequence (DNA): TGTGCCAGCAGTTTCGGACGCTCGGGTGGCTACACCTTC. J is TRBJ1-2 and V is TRBV28, with D uncertain. Between the trimmed V and J ends, which lost 3 bases and 7 bases, there was a span of 12 bases. The CDR3 contains 13 residues. Germline V lookup: CDR1 MDHEN, CDR2 SYDVKM.

The rearrangement links TRBV5-6 to TRBJ1-5, with D perhaps matching TRBD1 (5 bases). Germline lookup yields CDR1 SGHDT and CDR2 YYEEEE. The CDR3 runs 16 residues. The V gene lost 4 bases and the J gene lost 0 bases, with 14 bases spanning the gap. The CDR3 sequence: CASSRMGQYSNQPQHF. The CDR3 DNA is TGTGCCAGCAGCCGGATGGGGCAATATAGCAATCAGCCCCAGCATTTT.

J is TRBJ2-7 and V is TRBV20-1; 13 bases are a match to TRBD2. Germline V gene sequence: CDR1 DFQATT, CDR2 SNEGSKA (reference sequence). The CDR3 is 14 amino acids. The junction had 0 bases not matched to a gene; V was cut back by 2 bases and J by 2 bases. The CDR3 reads CSARTSGGAYEQYF. The CDR3 coding sequence is TGCAGTGCTAGAACTAGCGGGGGGGCCTACGAGCAGTACTTC.

DNA of the CDR3: TGTGCCAGCAGTGAATGGGGGAGGTACCAAGAGACCCAGTACTTC. It encodes CASSEWGRYQETQYF. The chain joins TRBV2 to TRBJ2-5, with D maybe TRBD2 (6 bases). Trimming pared 2 bases from V and 0 bases from J, leaving 10 bases between. The CDR3 is made up of 15 amino acids. In germline, CDR1 is SNHLY, CDR2 FYNNEI.

CDR3 region: CSVEDHRGHGYTF. Here the CDR3 DNA reads TGCAGCGTTGAAGATCACAGGGGGCATGGCTACACCTTC. The genes are TRBV29-1 and TRBJ1-2; 9 nucleotides align to TRBD1. CDR1 is SQVTM, CDR2 ANQGSEA, per germline. The CDR3 has 13 residues. V dropped 0 bases and J dropped 6; count of bases not matched to a gene: 2.

Remarks on this clonotype: The CDR3 does not end in the conserved phenylalanine or tryptophan, so this is likely a read error. The genes are TRBV7-4 and TRBJ2-2; D remains unclear. There are 13 residues in the CDR3. V was shortened by 5 bases and J by 13 bases, with 17 bases between the two germline ends. Per germline, CDR1 SGHVT and CDR2 SQSDAQ. The CDR3 protein is CASSPLGRSRLFS. Written as DNA, the CDR3 is TGTGCCAGCAGCCCCCTTGGGCGGTCAAGGCTGTTTTCT.

The genes are TRBV7-2 and TRBJ2-7; TRBD2 agrees at 14 bases. CDR3 length: 17 amino acids. Germline assignment: CDR1 SGHTA and CDR2 FQGNSA. Germline trimming cut 0 bases from V and 0 bases from J; bases unmatched to any gene: 1. The CDR3: CASSLAGLAGDSYEQYF. As DNA, the CDR3 is TGTGCCAGCAGCTTAGCGGGACTAGCGGGGGACTCCTACGAGCAGTACTTC.

The rearrangement uses TRBV24-1 and TRBJ2-5; tentatively, D is TRBD2 (6 bases). There are 15 residues in the CDR3. The germline V and J ends were trimmed by 4 bases and 1 base, with 12 bases remaining between them. Germline loops: CDR1 KGHDR, CDR2 SFDVKD. This CDR3 is CATSEAGLGQETQYF. CDR3 DNA: TGTGCCACCAGTGAGGCGGGACTGGGCCAAGAGACCCAGTACTTC.

Ten or more counts support this clonotype. The chain is built from TRBV5-5 and TRBJ2-7, with D possibly matching TRBD1 (5 bases). The CDR3 runs to 13 residues. Trimming took off 0 bases at V and 3 bases at J, with 7 bases between the two ends. The germline V gene has CDR1 SGHKS and CDR2 YYEKEE (reference sequence). The DNA for the CDR3 is TGTGCCAGCAGCTTGGGACAGTTCTACGAGCAGTACTTC. Its translation is CASSLGQFYEQYF. The full variable domain, with the rest looked up from reference TRBV5-5 and TRBJ2-7, is DAGVTQSPTHLIKTRGQQVTLRCSPISGHKSVSWYQQVLGQGPQFIFQYYEKEERGRGNFPDRFSARQFPNYSSELNVNALLLGDSALYLCASSLGQFYEQYFGPGTRLTVT.

V usage is TRBV9 and J usage is TRBJ2-7; D might be TRBD1 (5 bases). V shed 4 bases and J shed 5 bases, with 19 bases lying between them. The CDR3 consists of 15 residues. From germline, CDR1 is SGDLS and CDR2 YYNGEE. The CDR3 DNA reads TGTGCCAGCAGCCAAGAGCAGGGAATCATCCACGAGCAGTACTTC. Its translation: CASSQEQGIIHEQYF.

Remarks on this clonotype: Compared with germline, one end of the junction differs, possibly owing to a read error. This chain links TRBV2 with TRBJ2-6; D uncertain. This CDR3 is 16 amino acids long. The germline CDR1 and CDR2 sequences are SNHLY and FYNNEI. CDR3 residues: CASSSAFGSGANVLTF. The DNA for the CDR3 is TGCGCCAGCAGTTCCGCGTTTGGCTCTGGGGCCAACGTCCTGACTTTC.

This clonotype was observed a handful of times. The chain is built from TRBV7-9 and TRBJ1-1; possible D gene TRBD1, 5 bases. The CDR3 sequence is 14 residues long. V was shortened by 1 base and J by 7 bases, with 13 bases between the two germline ends. CDR1 is SEHNR and CDR2 is FQNEAQ in the germline V gene (reference sequence). The CDR3 nucleotides read TGTGCCAGCAGCTTAGGCTCAGGGCAGGGTGAAGCTTTCTTT. Residues: CASSLGSGQGEAFF. The whole variable domain, remainder taken from reference TRBV7-9 and TRBJ1-1, is DTGVSQNPRHKITKRGQNVTFRCDPISEHNRLYWYRQTLGQGPEFLTYFQNEAQLEKSRLLSDRFSAERPKGSFSTLEIQRTEQGDSAMYLCASSLGSGQGEAFFGQGTRLTVV.

This clonotype showed up just once. V is TRBV20-1 and J is TRBJ1-5; possibly TRBD1 for D (5 bases). Germline CDR1 DFQATT, CDR2 SNEGSKA (reference sequence). V lost 7 bases, J lost 0 bases, and 13 bases lay in between. The CDR3 is 14 residues long. The CDR3, as DNA: TGCAGTGTTCGAAGACAGTATAGCAATCAGCCCCAGCATTTT. Its translation: CSVRRQYSNQPQHF.

This chain links TRBV15 with TRBJ1-5; 8 bases line up with TRBD1. CDR3 length: 15 residues. V gave up 5 bases and J gave up 3 bases; unmatched junction bases: 6. Germline V gene data show CDR1 as LNHNV and CDR2 as YYDKDF (reference sequence). The CDR3 loop reads CATSVTTGVNQPQHF. CDR3 nucleotides: TGTGCCACCAGCGTGACGACAGGGGTCAATCAGCCCCAGCATTTT.

The rearrangement joins TRBV29-1 to TRBJ1-2; possibly TRBD1 for D (5 bases). Germline CDR1 is SQVTM and CDR2 is ANQGSEA. The CDR3 covers 12 residues. The V end was cut by 2 bases, the J end by 2 bases, with 6 bases between. The CDR3 region has the DNA TGCAGCGTTGAAACAGGCAACTATGGCTACACCTTC. It specifies CSVETGNYGYTF. Full variable domain (outside the CDR3, taken from reference TRBV29-1 and TRBJ1-2): SAVISQKPSRDICQRGTSLTIQCQVDSQVTMMFWYRQQPGQSLTLIATANQGSEATYESGFVIDKFPISRPNLTFSTLTVSNMSPEDSSIYLCSVETGNYGYTFGSGTRLTVV.